This T cell receptor (beta chain) originates from a study of Tregs in tolerant kidney transplant recipients. Regarding the study as a whole: Activated donor B cell expansion appeared to reveal the most relevant donor-specific TCRbeta repertoire.

On this clone: Its antigen is not identified.

V lost 5 bases and J lost 3, with 16 bases in between. Per the germline V gene, CDR1 is SGHDT and CDR2 is YYEEEE. CDR3 size: 15 residues. Method: immunoSEQ multiplex PCR; TCRdb's copy keeps in-frame clones and lacks some. The sample records approximately 30,000 clones, over 75% being singletons. Sequenced input: Tregs from blood cultured with allogeneic cells. The TCR comes from a human donor in good health. The chain joins TRBV5-6 to TRBJ2-3, with D perhaps given as TRBD1 or TRBD2 (6 bases each). The CDR3 loop is CASRENGGPTDTQYF. The CDR3 nucleotides are TGTGCCAGCAGAGAAAACGGGGGCCCTACAGATACGCAGTATTTT.